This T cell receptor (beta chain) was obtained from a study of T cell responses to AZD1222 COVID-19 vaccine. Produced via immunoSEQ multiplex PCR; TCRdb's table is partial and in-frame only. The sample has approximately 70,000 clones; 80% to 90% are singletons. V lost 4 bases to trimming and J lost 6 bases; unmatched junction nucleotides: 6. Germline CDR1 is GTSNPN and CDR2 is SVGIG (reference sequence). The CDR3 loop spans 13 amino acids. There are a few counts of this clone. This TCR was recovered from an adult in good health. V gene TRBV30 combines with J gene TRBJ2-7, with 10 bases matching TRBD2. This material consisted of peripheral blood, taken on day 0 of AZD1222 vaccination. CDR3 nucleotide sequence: TGTGCCTGGACTCTAGCGGGAGTAGGCGAGCAGTACTTC. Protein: CAWTLAGVGEQYF.